A selection of T cell receptor beta chains follows, all from one sample in a study of control samples from healthy donors and cancer patients. Produced via immunoSEQ multiplex PCR; TCRdb's table is partial and in-frame only. The repertoire holds approximately 110,000 clones, with approximately 89% as singletons. The sequencing sample was made of blood. The source is a woman younger than 35 in good health. CDR3s include the opening cysteine and the closing phenylalanine or tryptophan. The D gene is left open where the match is weak. Size is stated for part of the rows, as once, few or many counts, or as a class when the clone is expanded.

d_call: NA
cdr3_length: 16
j_call: TRBJ2-1
clone_size: NA
v_call: TRBV21-1
cdr3_aa: CASSKVAGEGYNEQFF
cdr3_nt: TGTGCCAGCAGCAAAGTTGCGGGAGAGGGTTACAATGAGCAGTTCTTC

d_call: NA
cdr3_length: 15
j_call: TRBJ1-1
clone_size: NA
v_call: TRBV3-1/TRBV3-2
cdr3_aa: CASHGRGTRNTEAFF
cdr3_nt: TGTGCCAGTCACGGACGGGGTACGAGGAACACTGAAGCTTTCTTT

d_call: TRBD2
cdr3_length: 17
j_call: TRBJ2-3
clone_size: NA
v_call: TRBV12-5
cdr3_aa: CASGLGAGVDGTDTQYF
cdr3_nt: TGTGCTAGTGGTTTAGGGGCGGGAGTCGATGGCACAGATACGCAGTATTTT

d_call: TRBD2
cdr3_length: 14
j_call: TRBJ2-5
clone_size: NA
v_call: TRBV5-1
cdr3_aa: CASFAGGRQETQYF
cdr3_nt: TGCGCCAGCTTCGCGGGAGGACGGCAAGAGACCCAGTACTTC

d_call: NA
cdr3_length: 13
j_call: TRBJ1-4
clone_size: NA
v_call: TRBV2
cdr3_aa: CASSVMLNEKLFF
cdr3_nt: TGTGCCAGCAGTGTTATGCTTAATGAAAAACTGTTTTTT

d_call: NA
cdr3_length: 12
j_call: TRBJ2-2
clone_size: once
v_call: TRBV12-3/TRBV12-4
cdr3_aa: CASSPLSGELFF
cdr3_nt: TGTGCCAGCAGCCCTCTTTCCGGGGAGCTGTTTTTT

d_call: TRBD2
cdr3_length: 17
j_call: TRBJ2-1
clone_size: NA
v_call: TRBV5-1
cdr3_aa: CASSLGLAGGSYNEQFF
cdr3_nt: TGCGCCAGCAGCCTGGGACTAGCGGGAGGTTCCTACAATGAGCAGTTCTTC

d_call: TRBD1
cdr3_length: 16
j_call: TRBJ1-6
clone_size: NA
v_call: TRBV6-2/TRBV6-3
cdr3_aa: CASSYGGGQGSSPLHF
cdr3_nt: TGTGCCAGCAGTTACGGTGGGGGACAGGGAAGTTCACCCCTCCACTTT

d_call: NA
cdr3_length: 13
j_call: TRBJ2-5
clone_size: NA
v_call: TRBV14
cdr3_aa: CASSDDSQETQYF
cdr3_nt: TGTGCCAGCAGCGACGACAGTCAAGAGACCCAGTACTTC

d_call: NA
cdr3_length: 14
j_call: TRBJ2-1
clone_size: NA
v_call: TRBV13
cdr3_aa: CASSTRGGHNEQFF
cdr3_nt: TGTGCCAGCAGTACGAGGGGGGGGCACAATGAGCAGTTCTTC

d_call: NA
cdr3_length: 16
j_call: TRBJ2-5
clone_size: NA
v_call: TRBV28
cdr3_aa: CASRPVAGPIQETQYF
cdr3_nt: TGTGCCAGCCGCCCCGTTGCAGGGCCTATTCAAGAGACCCAGTACTTC

d_call: NA
cdr3_length: 16
j_call: TRBJ2-3
clone_size: NA
v_call: TRBV4-3
cdr3_aa: CASSPGTSGDTDTQYF
cdr3_nt: TGCGCCAGCAGCCCGGGCACTAGTGGGGACACAGATACGCAGTATTTT

d_call: NA
cdr3_length: 12
j_call: TRBJ2-2
clone_size: NA
v_call: TRBV28
cdr3_aa: CASSKNTGELFF
cdr3_nt: TGTGCCAGCAGTAAGAACACCGGGGAGCTGTTTTTT

d_call: NA
cdr3_length: 12
j_call: TRBJ1-1
clone_size: NA
v_call: TRBV30
cdr3_aa: CAWSVAHTEAFF
cdr3_nt: TGTGCCTGGAGTGTCGCGCACACTGAAGCTTTCTTT

d_call: NA
cdr3_length: 15
j_call: TRBJ2-7
clone_size: NA
v_call: TRBV11-2
cdr3_aa: CASSLVQGSVYEQYF
cdr3_nt: TGTGCCAGCAGCTTAGTACAGGGCTCAGTCTACGAGCAGTACTTC

d_call: NA
cdr3_length: 13
j_call: TRBJ2-3
clone_size: NA
v_call: TRBV27
cdr3_aa: CASSLSKMDTQYF
cdr3_nt: TGTGCCAGCAGTTTAAGTAAGATGGATACGCAGTATTTT

d_call: NA
cdr3_length: 14
j_call: TRBJ2-7
clone_size: once
v_call: TRBV9
cdr3_aa: CASSVGWSSYEQYF
cdr3_nt: TGTGCCAGCAGCGTAGGGTGGAGCTCCTACGAGCAGTACTTC